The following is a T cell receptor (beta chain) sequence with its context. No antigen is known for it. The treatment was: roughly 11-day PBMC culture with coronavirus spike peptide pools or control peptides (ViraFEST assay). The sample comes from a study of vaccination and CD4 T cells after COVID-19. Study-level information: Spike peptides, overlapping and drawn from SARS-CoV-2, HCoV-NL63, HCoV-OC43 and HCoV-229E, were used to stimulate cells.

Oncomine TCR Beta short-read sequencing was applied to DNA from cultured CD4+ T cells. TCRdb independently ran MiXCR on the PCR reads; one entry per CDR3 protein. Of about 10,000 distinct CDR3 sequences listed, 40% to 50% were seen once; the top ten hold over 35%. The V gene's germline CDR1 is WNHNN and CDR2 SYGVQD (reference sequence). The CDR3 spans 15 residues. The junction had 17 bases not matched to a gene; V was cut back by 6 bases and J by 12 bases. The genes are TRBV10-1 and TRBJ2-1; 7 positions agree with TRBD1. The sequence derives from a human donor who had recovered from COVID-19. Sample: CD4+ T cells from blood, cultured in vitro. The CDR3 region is CASSQRQGPMIRQFF. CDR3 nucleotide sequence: TGCGCCAGCAGCCAACGACAGGGCCCAATGATTAGGCAGTTCTTC.